This paragraph covers one T cell receptor beta chain sequence. No antigen is known for it. The CDR3 ends on some other residue instead of the conserved phenylalanine or tryptophan, so this is likely a read error. The CDR3 has 13 amino acids. CDR1 is SGHAT, CDR2 FQNNGV, per germline. The data stem from a study of tumor and adjacent non-tumor tissue in lung cancer. Looking at the study overall: Histology: 11 to 13 adenocarcinoma, a couple of squamous cell carcinoma, 1 small cell lung cancer. Stage I to III disease affected 9 to 10 men and roughly five women aged about 31 to 76. Some 3.9 million productive TCRbeta reads were obtained per sample on average. Study conclusions and caveats: In normal lung, the top 100 clones were significantly more dominant than in tumor.

TCRbeta libraries were built with three rounds of nested PCR, modified from ARM-PCR. MiXCR, run by TCRdb on the multiplex PCR reads, gives a single entry per CDR3 protein. This repertoire shows about 82,000 distinct CDR3 sequences, under 80% found once; its top ten account for 10% to 15%. No cell sorting was done before RNA was extracted from the tissue. This TCR was sampled from a woman aged 50 to 65 with non-small cell lung cancer. The source material was lung tumor tissue. The J gene is TRBJ2-2, the V gene TRBV11-2; no reliable D call. The DNA for the CDR3 is TGTGCCGGCAGCATCATAAAATACGGGGAGCTGTTTTAT. Amino acids: CAGSIIKYGELFY.